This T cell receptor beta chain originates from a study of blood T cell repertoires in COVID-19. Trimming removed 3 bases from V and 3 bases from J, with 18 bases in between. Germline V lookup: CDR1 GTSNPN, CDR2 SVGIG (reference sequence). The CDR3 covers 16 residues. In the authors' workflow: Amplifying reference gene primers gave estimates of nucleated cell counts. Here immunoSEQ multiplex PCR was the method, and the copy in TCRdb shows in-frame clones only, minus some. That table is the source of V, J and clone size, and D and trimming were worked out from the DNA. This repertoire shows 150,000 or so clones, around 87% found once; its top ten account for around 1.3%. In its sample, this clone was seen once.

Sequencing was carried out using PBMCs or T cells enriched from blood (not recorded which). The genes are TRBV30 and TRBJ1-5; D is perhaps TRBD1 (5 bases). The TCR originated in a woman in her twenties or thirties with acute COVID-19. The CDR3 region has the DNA TGTGCCTGGAGCGCCAGTACGTCCAGGGCCAATCAGCCCCAGCATTTT. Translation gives CAWSASTSRANQPQHF.